This T cell receptor (beta chain) was recorded in a study of T-cell reconstitution after alpha-beta-depleted transplantation in children. Construction of the TCRbeta library involved unique molecular identifiers. TCRdb reprocessed the PCR reads via MiXCR and lists one record per CDR3 protein. The table lists fewer than 120,000 distinct CDR3 sequences, about 9.3% of them singletons. The sample holds many counts of this clonotype. V trimming: 5 bases; J trimming: 4 bases; junction bases outside the gene matches: 6. This CDR3 spans 16 amino acids. Germline CDR1 MNHNS, CDR2 SASEGT. This sequence originates from a human donor who donated a stem cell graft to a child with acute lymphoblastic leukemia. The chain links TRBV6-1 to TRBJ2-3, with TRBD2 matching 13 bases. Material: PBMCs from the stem cell graft donor, obtained from the stem cell graft. CDR3 coding DNA: TGTGCCAGCAGTAGGCGACTAGCGGGAGGACCAGATACGCAGTATTTT. Protein sequence: CASSRRLAGGPDTQYF.